Presented here are 20 T cell receptor beta chains from one specimen sequenced in a study of circulating and synovial CD4+ cells in juvenile arthritis. The assay was immunoSEQ multiplex PCR, and TCRdb's table has in-frame clones only and misses some. The sample records some 35,000 clones, just under 97% being singletons. The sample comprised CD4+ T cells from blood. Source of these receptors: a human donor with juvenile idiopathic arthritis.

The rearrangement joins TRBV30 to TRBJ1-2; 7 positions match TRBD1. J gave up 5 bases and V 3 bases, and 9 bases lay outside the gene matches. The CDR3 extends over 14 amino acids. The germline V gene has CDR1 GTSNPN and CDR2 SVGIG (reference sequence). The CDR3 nucleotides are TGTGCCTGGAGAGGGGTACAGGGGAGGTATGGCTACACCTTC. Protein: CAWRGVQGRYGYTF. The complete variable domain, with remaining parts taken from reference TRBV30 and TRBJ1-2, reads SQTIHQWPATLVQPVGSPLSLECTVEGTSNPNLYWYRQAAGRGLQLLFYSVGIGQISSEVPQNLSASRPQDRQFILSSKKLLLSDSGFYLCAWRGVQGRYGYTFGSGTRLTVV.

This clone was detected only once. The chain joins TRBV6-6 to TRBJ1-3; no definite D call. CDR1 and CDR2 from the germline V gene are MNHNY and SVGAGI (reference sequence). The CDR3 is made up of 16 amino acids. V was trimmed by 4 bases and J by 0 bases, leaving 13 bases between them. The CDR3 DNA is TGTGCCAGCAGTTCGAATATCGGTCTCTCTGGAAACACCATATATTTT. It specifies CASSSNIGLSGNTIYF.

A few counts support this clone. This chain connects TRBV19 to TRBJ1-2, with D perhaps TRBD1 (6 bases). Germline V gene sequence: CDR1 LNHDA, CDR2 SQIVND (reference sequence). This CDR3 spans 12 amino acids. V gave up 7 bases and J gave up 8 bases, with 14 bases separating them. The CDR3 sequence is CASTQRGGGYTF. CDR3 nucleotides: TGTGCCAGTACCCAAAGGGGGGGCGGCTACACCTTC.

The chain employs TRBV6-1 and TRBJ2-5; D perhaps matches TRBD2 (5 bases). The V gene lost 4 bases and the J gene lost 6 bases, with 12 bases spanning the gap. The germline V gene has CDR1 MNHNS and CDR2 SASEGT. The CDR3 runs 13 residues. CDR3 DNA: TGTGCCAGCAGTGCACTAGGTTCTCAGACCCAGTACTTC. The encoded protein is CASSALGSQTQYF.

Remarks on this clone: The junction departs from germline at one end; a sequencing error may be responsible. CDR3 nucleotide sequence: TGTGCCACCAAAGTGGACGTTGAAGGGGGCATAGACCCCTTC. It yields the protein CATKVDVEGGIDPF. The V call is TRBV2, the J call TRBJ1-2; TRBD1 aligns across 7 bases. This CDR3 comprises 14 residues. CDR1 SNHLY and CDR2 FYNNEI come from the germline V gene.

This clone was seen once. V gene TRBV29-1 combines with J gene TRBJ1-4, with 9 bases matching TRBD1. The CDR3 covers 15 residues. The V and J ends lost 4 bases and 5 bases, in that order; junction bases with no gene match: 8. Per the germline V gene, CDR1 is SQVTM and CDR2 is ANQGSEA. The CDR3, as DNA: TGCAGCGTTGTAGGGGGACAGGGAGGAAATGAAAAACTGTTTTTT. Its translation: CSVVGGQGGNEKLFF.

The count of this clone is one. The rearrangement uses TRBV15 and TRBJ2-4, with 12 bases fitting TRBD2. V lost 8 bases to trimming and J lost 3 bases; unmatched junction nucleotides: 2. CDR1 and CDR2 from the germline V gene are LNHNV and YYDKDF (reference sequence). CDR3 length: 14 amino acids. CDR3 bases: TGTGCCACCCAACTAGCGGGGGGCAAAAACATTCAGTACTTC. It codes for CATQLAGGKNIQYF.

The chain couples TRBV7-2 to TRBJ1-2, with D maybe TRBD1 (5 bases). CDR1 is SGHTA, CDR2 FQGNSA, per germline. The V end lost 2 bases, the J end lost 4 bases, and 11 bases lay between the germline ends. The CDR3 has 14 amino acids. For the CDR3, the DNA is TGTGCCAGCAGCTTAATCGGGGGTTCCTATGGCTACACCTTC. Residues: CASSLIGGSYGYTF.

V usage is TRBV7-9 and J usage is TRBJ1-1, with D possibly being TRBD1 (6 bases). This CDR3 spans 17 amino acids. Per the germline V gene, CDR1 is SEHNR and CDR2 is FQNEAQ (reference sequence). V was cut by 2 bases and J by 2 bases, with 18 bases left in between. The CDR3 nucleotides read TGTGCCAGCAGCTTAACGTATAGGGGGGGCAGCAACACTGAAGCTTTCTTT. Encoded protein: CASSLTYRGGSNTEAFF.

The chain recombines TRBV5-1 with TRBJ2-1; a possible D gene is TRBD1 (6 bases). V lost 0 bases and J 5 bases, leaving 15 bases between the germline ends. This CDR3 region has 16 residues. From germline, CDR1 is SGHRS and CDR2 YFSETQ. Here the CDR3 reads CASSLAPPGQDNEQFF. CDR3 DNA: TGCGCCAGCAGCTTGGCCCCCCCGGGACAAGACAATGAGCAGTTCTTC. The full variable domain, rest sourced from reference TRBV5-1 and TRBJ2-1, is KAGVTQTPRYLIKTRGQQVTLSCSPISGHRSVSWYQQTPGQGLQFLFEYFSETQRNKGNFPGRFSGRQFSNSRSEMNVSTLELGDSALYLCASSLAPPGQDNEQFFGPGTRLTVL.

About this clone: The junction differs from germline at one of its ends, possibly a read error. This chain uses TRBV7-6 with TRBJ1-2; D gene ambiguous. Germline V lookup: CDR1 SGHVS, CDR2 FNYEAQ. The length of the CDR3 is 11 residues. In nucleotides, the CDR3 is TGTGCCTGCAGCTCTCCGGGAGGCTACACCTTC. It is translated as CACSSPGGYTF.

V and J are TRBV7-6 and TRBJ2-1; TRBD2 agrees at 12 bases. Germline values: CDR1 SGHVS, CDR2 FNYEAQ. Trimming removed 5 bases from V and 7 bases from J; junction bases left unmatched: 9. This CDR3 is 16 amino acids long. CDR3 residues: CASSTPSGRAWNEQFF. The CDR3 DNA is TGTGCCAGCAGCACACCTAGCGGGAGGGCCTGGAATGAGCAGTTCTTC.

V gene TRBV9 combines with J gene TRBJ2-1, with 9 positions matching TRBD1. The trim removed 3 bases at V and 3 bases at J, leaving 4 bases unmatched. CDR1 is SGDLS, CDR2 YYNGEE, per germline. The CDR3 spans 15 residues. CDR3 protein: CASSETGGFYNEQFF. CDR3 nucleotides: TGTGCCAGCAGCGAGACAGGGGGATTCTACAATGAGCAGTTCTTC.

In nucleotides, the CDR3 is TGCGCCAGCAGCCCCGACAGCGGGGGGGCCGATACGCAGTATTTT. This codes for CASSPDSGGADTQYF. The chain employs TRBV4-3 and TRBJ2-3; TRBD2 matches 10 bases. CDR1 and CDR2 (germline): LGHNA, YSLEER. The V and J ends lost 4 bases and 6 bases, in that order; junction bases with no gene match: 7. The CDR3 spans 15 residues.

The chain couples TRBV9 to TRBJ1-4, with D perhaps TRBD1 (6 bases). Germline CDR1 and CDR2: SGDLS and YYNGEE. The CDR3 contains 14 residues. V was pared by 0 bases and J by 4 bases, with 7 bases between. The CDR3 protein is CASSVVGGNEKLFF. CDR3 in DNA: TGTGCCAGCAGCGTAGTAGGGGGTAATGAAAAACTGTTTTTT.

The chain carries TRBV27 and TRBJ2-1, with 8 bases matching TRBD1. Germline-derived CDR1 and CDR2 are MNHEY and SMNVEV (reference sequence). This CDR3 is 16 amino acids long. Trimming took 1 base from V and 8 from J; bases not matched to a gene: 10. The CDR3 is CASSLYVAQGDDEQFF. The CDR3 bases are TGTGCCAGCAGTTTATATGTAGCACAGGGGGACGATGAGCAGTTCTTC.

The chain joins TRBV6-5 to TRBJ1-5; 9 bases align to TRBD1. In germline, CDR1 is MNHEY, CDR2 SVGAGI. The CDR3 is 15 residues long. Trimming removed 6 bases from V and 7 bases from J; junction bases left unmatched: 10. CDR3 amino acids: CASSGTGTGRQPQHF. CDR3 sequence (DNA): TGTGCCAGCAGCGGGACCGGGACAGGGAGGCAGCCCCAGCATTTT.

CDR3 amino acids: CASSSQATSYEQYF. CDR3 DNA: TGTGCCAGCAGCTCTCAGGCCACCTCCTACGAGCAGTACTTC. This chain links TRBV11-2 with TRBJ2-5, with D hard to call. The J call may be mistaken, given a closer DNA end match to TRBJ2-7. From germline, CDR1 is SGHAT and CDR2 FQNNGV. This CDR3 is built from 14 residues.

The chain uses TRBV28 and TRBJ2-4; 13 positions agree with TRBD2. The CDR3 contains 18 residues. V trimming: 1 base; J trimming: 8 bases; junction bases outside the gene matches: 11. Per germline, CDR1 MDHEN and CDR2 SYDVKM. CDR3 in DNA: TGTGCCAGCAGTTTATTTACTAGCGGGAGGGCCAGGAGAGACATTCAGTACTTC. Its protein is CASSLFTSGRARRDIQYF.

V usage is TRBV28 and J usage is TRBJ2-5; D unclear. The CDR3 runs 12 residues. V was trimmed by 6 bases and J by 2 bases, leaving 7 bases between them. The germline CDR1 and CDR2 sequences are MDHEN and SYDVKM. CDR3 amino acids: CASSLIQETQYF. The CDR3 DNA follows: TGTGCCAGCAGCCTTATACAAGAGACCCAGTACTTC. Full variable domain (rest looked up from reference TRBV28 and TRBJ2-5): DVKVTQSSRYLVKRTGEKVFLECVQDMDHENMFWYRQDPGLGLRLIYFSYDVKMKEKGDIPEGYSVSREKKERFSLILESASTNQTSMYLCASSLIQETQYFGPGTRLLVL.